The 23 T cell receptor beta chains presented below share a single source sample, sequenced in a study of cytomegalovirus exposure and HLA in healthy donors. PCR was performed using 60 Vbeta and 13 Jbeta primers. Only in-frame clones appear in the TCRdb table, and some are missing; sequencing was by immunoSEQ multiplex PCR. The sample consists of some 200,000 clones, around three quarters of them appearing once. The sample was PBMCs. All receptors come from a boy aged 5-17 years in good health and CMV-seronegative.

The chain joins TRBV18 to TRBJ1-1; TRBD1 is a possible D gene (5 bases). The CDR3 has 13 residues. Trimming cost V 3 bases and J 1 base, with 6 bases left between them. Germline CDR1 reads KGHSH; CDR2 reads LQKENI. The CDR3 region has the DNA TGTGCCAGCTCACCGACAGAGAACACTGAAGCTTTCTTT. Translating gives CASSPTENTEAFF.

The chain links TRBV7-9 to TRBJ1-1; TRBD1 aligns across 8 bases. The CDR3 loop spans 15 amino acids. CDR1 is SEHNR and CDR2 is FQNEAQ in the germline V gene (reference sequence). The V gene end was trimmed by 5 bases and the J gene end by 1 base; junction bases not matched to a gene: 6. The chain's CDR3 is CASSDGQGGNTEAFF. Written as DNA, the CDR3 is TGTGCCAGCAGCGACGGACAGGGCGGGAACACTGAAGCTTTCTTT.

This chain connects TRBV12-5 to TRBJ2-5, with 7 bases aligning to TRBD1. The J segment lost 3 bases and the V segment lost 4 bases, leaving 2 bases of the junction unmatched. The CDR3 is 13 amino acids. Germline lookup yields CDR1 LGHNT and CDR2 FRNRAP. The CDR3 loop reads CASGSGTEETQYF. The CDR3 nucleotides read TGTGCTAGTGGTTCCGGGACAGAAGAGACCCAGTACTTC.

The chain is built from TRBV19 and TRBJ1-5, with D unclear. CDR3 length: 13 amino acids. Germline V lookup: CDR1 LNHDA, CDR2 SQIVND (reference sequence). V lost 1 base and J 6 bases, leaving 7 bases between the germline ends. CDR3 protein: CASSIALGQPQHF. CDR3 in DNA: TGTGCCAGTAGTATAGCACTTGGTCAGCCCCAGCATTTT.

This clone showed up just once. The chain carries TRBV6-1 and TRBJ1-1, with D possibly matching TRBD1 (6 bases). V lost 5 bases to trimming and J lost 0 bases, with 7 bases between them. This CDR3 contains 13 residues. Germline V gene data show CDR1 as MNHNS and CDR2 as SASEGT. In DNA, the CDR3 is TGTGCCAGCAGTAACAGGGTGAACACTGAAGCTTTCTTT. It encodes CASSNRVNTEAFF.

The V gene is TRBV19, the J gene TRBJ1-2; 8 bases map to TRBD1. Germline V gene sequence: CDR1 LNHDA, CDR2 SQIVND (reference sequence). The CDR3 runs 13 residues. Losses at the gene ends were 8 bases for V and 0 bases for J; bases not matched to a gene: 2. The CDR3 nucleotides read TGTGCCAGTGGGGACAGGTCTAACTATGGCTACACCTTC. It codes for CASGDRSNYGYTF.

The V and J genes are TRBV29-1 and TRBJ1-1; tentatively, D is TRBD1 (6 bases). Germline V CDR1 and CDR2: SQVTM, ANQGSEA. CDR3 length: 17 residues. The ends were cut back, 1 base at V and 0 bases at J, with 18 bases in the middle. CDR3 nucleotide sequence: TGCAGCGTTGAAGCTACCCCGCGGGGGCCTGTGAACACTGAAGCTTTCTTT. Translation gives CSVEATPRGPVNTEAFF.

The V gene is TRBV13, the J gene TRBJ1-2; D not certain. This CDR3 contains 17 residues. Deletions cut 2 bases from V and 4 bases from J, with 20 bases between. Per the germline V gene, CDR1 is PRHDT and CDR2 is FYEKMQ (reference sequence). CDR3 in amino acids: CASSLSRLRVPSYGYTF. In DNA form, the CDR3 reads TGTGCCAGCAGCTTAAGTAGGTTGAGGGTCCCCTCCTATGGCTACACCTTC.

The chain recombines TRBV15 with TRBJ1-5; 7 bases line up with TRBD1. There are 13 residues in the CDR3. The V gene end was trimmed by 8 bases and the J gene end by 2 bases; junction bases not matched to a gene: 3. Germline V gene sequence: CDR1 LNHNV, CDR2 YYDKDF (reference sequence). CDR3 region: CATSQGRNQPQHF. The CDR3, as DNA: TGTGCCACCTCACAGGGGCGCAATCAGCCCCAGCATTTT.

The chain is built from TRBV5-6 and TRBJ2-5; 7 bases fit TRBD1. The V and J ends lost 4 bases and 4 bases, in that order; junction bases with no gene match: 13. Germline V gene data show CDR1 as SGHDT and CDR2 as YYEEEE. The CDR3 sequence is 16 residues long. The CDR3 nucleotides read TGTGCCAGCAGCGACATCACTTTGACAGGGCGAGAGACCCAGTACTTC. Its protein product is CASSDITLTGRETQYF.

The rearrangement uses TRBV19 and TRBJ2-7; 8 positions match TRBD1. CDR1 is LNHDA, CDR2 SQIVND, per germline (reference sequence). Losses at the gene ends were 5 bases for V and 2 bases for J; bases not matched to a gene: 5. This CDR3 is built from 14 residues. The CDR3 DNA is TGTGCCAGTAGTGAGACAGGGGTAACCTACGAGCAGTACTTC. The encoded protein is CASSETGVTYEQYF.

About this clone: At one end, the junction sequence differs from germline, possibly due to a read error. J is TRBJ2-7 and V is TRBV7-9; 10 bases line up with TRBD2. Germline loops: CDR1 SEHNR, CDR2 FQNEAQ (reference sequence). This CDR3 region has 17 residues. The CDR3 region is CSSSPSTSSGSPYEQYF. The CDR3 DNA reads TGTTCCAGCAGCCCCTCAACCTCTAGCGGGAGTCCCTACGAGCAGTACTTC.

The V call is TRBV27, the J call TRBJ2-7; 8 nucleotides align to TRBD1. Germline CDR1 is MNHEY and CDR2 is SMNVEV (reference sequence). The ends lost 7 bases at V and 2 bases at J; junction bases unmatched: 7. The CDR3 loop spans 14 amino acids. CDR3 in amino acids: CASIRTGGTYEQYF. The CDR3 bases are TGTGCCAGCATCCGCACAGGGGGAACCTACGAGCAGTACTTC.

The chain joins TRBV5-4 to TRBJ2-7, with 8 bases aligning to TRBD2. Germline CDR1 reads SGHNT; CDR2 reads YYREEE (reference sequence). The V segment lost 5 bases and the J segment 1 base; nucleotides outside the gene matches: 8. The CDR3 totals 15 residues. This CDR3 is CASRTGGAGSYEQYF. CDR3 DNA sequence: TGTGCCAGCAGAACGGGAGGGGCGGGGTCCTACGAGCAGTACTTC.

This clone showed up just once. The CDR3 region has the DNA TGTGCCAGTAGTCCACATGCCATAGCCAAAAACATTCAGTACTTC. This sequence encodes CASSPHAIAKNIQYF. The J gene is TRBJ2-4, the V gene TRBV19; D not certain. CDR1 LNHDA and CDR2 SQIVND come from the germline V gene (reference sequence). There are 15 residues in the CDR3. Trimming stripped 5 bases from V and 0 bases from J, with 11 bases between.

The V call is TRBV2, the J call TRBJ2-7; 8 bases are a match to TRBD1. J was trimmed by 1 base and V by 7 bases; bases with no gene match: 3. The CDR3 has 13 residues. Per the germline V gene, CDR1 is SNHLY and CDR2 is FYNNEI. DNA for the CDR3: TGTGCCAGCATGACAGGGGAGTCCTACGAGCAGTACTTC. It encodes CASMTGESYEQYF.

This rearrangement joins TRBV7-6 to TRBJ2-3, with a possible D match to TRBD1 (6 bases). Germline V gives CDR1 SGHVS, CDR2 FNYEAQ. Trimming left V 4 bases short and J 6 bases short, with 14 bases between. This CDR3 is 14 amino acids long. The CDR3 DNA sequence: TGTGCCAGCAGCTGGAAATTACAGGGTGATACGCAGTATTTT. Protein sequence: CASSWKLQGDTQYF.

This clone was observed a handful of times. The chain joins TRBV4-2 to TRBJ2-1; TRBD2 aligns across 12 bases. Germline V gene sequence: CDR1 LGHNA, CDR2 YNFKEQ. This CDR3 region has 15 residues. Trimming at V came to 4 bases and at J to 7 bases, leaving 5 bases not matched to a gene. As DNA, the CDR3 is TGTGCCAGCAGCCCCCGACTAGCGGGAGAGAATGAGCAGTTCTTC. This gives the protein CASSPRLAGENEQFF.

The CDR3 loop reads CASSQPGQDLNTEAFF. The CDR3 nucleotides are TGCGCCAGCAGTCAACCGGGACAAGACCTGAACACTGAAGCTTTCTTT. The V call is TRBV4-1, the J call TRBJ1-1; weak D call: TRBD1 (6 bases). Per germline, CDR1 MGHRA and CDR2 YSYEKL. The CDR3 loop spans 16 amino acids. Trimming shortened V by 6 bases and J by 0 bases, and 17 bases separated the two germline ends.

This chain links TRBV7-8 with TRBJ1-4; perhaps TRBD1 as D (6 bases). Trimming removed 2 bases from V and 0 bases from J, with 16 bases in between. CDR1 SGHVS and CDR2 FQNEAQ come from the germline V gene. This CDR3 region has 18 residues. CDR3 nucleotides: TGTGCCAGCAGCTTAATCGTTGGGTCAGGGGCAACTAATGAAAAACTGTTTTTT. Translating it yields CASSLIVGSGATNEKLFF.

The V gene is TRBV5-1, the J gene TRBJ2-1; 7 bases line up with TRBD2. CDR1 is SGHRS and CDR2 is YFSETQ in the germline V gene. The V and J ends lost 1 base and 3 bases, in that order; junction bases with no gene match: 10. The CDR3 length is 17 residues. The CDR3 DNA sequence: TGCGCCAGCAGCTTGAGCCGATGGCTAGCGGACTACAATGAGCAGTTCTTC. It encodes CASSLSRWLADYNEQFF.

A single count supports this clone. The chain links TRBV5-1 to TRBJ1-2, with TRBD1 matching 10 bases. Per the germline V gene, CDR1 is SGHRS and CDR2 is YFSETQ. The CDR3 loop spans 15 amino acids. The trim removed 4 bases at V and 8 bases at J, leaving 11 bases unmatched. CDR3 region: CASSLGTGVTGGYTF. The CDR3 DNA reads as TGCGCCAGCAGCCTCGGGACAGGGGTCACGGGAGGCTACACCTTC.

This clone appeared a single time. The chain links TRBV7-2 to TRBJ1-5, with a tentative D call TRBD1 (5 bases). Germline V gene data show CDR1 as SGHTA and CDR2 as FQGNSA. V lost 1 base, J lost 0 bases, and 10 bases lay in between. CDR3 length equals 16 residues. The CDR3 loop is CASSLETVYSNQPQHF. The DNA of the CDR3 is TGTGCCAGCAGCTTAGAGACAGTTTATAGCAATCAGCCCCAGCATTTT.